The 15 T cell receptor beta chains below all came from one sample that was sequenced in a study of PD-1 blockade in classical Hodgkin lymphoma. The method was immunoSEQ multiplex PCR; TCRdb's version includes in-frame clones alone and lacks a portion of them. This sample has 20,000 to 25,000 clones, with roughly 89% found just once. Indicated time point: newly diagnosed, previously untreated cHL patient sample. Purification of CD4+ T cells from thawed PBMCs was achieved by magnetic negative selection. The sequenced material came from CD4+ T cells from blood. All receptors come from a human donor with classical Hodgkin lymphoma.

This chain connects TRBV4-2 to TRBJ1-2, with D perhaps matching TRBD1 (6 bases). The CDR3 has 17 residues. V dropped 1 base and J dropped 2 bases, with 17 bases sitting between them. From germline, CDR1 is LGHNA and CDR2 YNFKEQ. The CDR3: CASSQGVIGGLNYGYTF. The CDR3 nucleotides read TGTGCCAGCAGCCAAGGAGTCATCGGGGGGCTGAACTATGGCTACACCTTC.

CDR3 coding DNA: TGTGCCAGCAGCTTGGGGTGGCTACGCGAAAAACTGTTTTTT. This codes for CASSLGWLREKLFF. The V and J genes are TRBV7-2 and TRBJ1-4; D is unclear. Trimming pared 3 bases from V and 8 bases from J, leaving 13 bases between. The CDR3 is 14 residues long. CDR1 is SGHTA, CDR2 FQGNSA, per germline. Full variable domain (missing parts from reference TRBV7-2 and TRBJ1-4): GAGVSQSPSNKVTEKGKDVELRCDPISGHTALYWYRQSLGQGLEFLIYFQGNSAPDKSGLPSDRFSAERTGGSVSTLTIQRTQQEDSAVYLCASSLGWLREKLFFGSGTQLSVL.

V is TRBV9 and J is TRBJ1-1, with D possibly matching TRBD1 (5 bases). V lost 3 bases to trimming and J lost 1 base, with 13 bases between them. Germline CDR1 and CDR2: SGDLS and YYNGEE. The CDR3 extends over 15 amino acids. This CDR3 is CASSALGTRNTEAFF. The CDR3, as DNA: TGTGCCAGCAGCGCCCTTGGGACTCGGAACACTGAAGCTTTCTTT.

V usage is TRBV6-5 and J usage is TRBJ1-2; D is unresolved. The CDR3 consists of 15 residues. With 3 bases removed from V and 3 bases from J, the gap between germline ends came to 14 bases. The germline CDR1 and CDR2 sequences are MNHEY and SVGAGI. Here the CDR3 reads CASSYWMGVDYGYTF. CDR3 nucleotides: TGTGCCAGCAGTTATTGGATGGGTGTCGACTATGGCTACACCTTC.

CDR3 sequence reads: CASSKRDIPPQHF. CDR3 bases: TGTGCCAGCAGTAAGCGGGACATTCCGCCCCAGCATTTT. The V gene is TRBV2, the J gene TRBJ1-5, with D tentatively TRBD1 (6 bases). This CDR3 is built from 13 residues. Germline CDR1 and CDR2: SNHLY and FYNNEI. The germline V and J ends were trimmed by 5 bases and 9 bases, with 14 bases remaining between them. The whole variable domain, filled in from reference TRBV2 and TRBJ1-5, reads EPEVTQTPSHQVTQMGQEVILRCVPISNHLYFYWYRQILGQKVEFLVSFYNNEISEKSEIFDDQFSVERPDGSNFTLKIRSTKLEDSAMYFCASSKRDIPPQHFGDGTRLSIL.

The V call is TRBV20-1, the J call TRBJ2-1; D ambiguous. CDR3 length: 10 residues. V lost 3 bases and J 6 bases, leaving 3 bases between the germline ends. CDR1 DFQATT and CDR2 SNEGSKA come from the germline V gene (reference sequence). CDR3 coding DNA: TGCAGTGCTAGTAGCAATGAGCAGTTCTTC. It specifies CSASSNEQFF.

The chain has TRBV5-1 and TRBJ1-2, with D perhaps TRBD1 (6 bases). Germline CDR1 reads SGHRS; CDR2 reads YFSETQ. Trimming stripped 0 bases from V and 8 bases from J, with 11 bases between. The CDR3 extends over 13 amino acids. Here the CDR3 DNA reads TGCGCCAGCAGCTTGGCAGGGGCGGAGGGCTACACCTTC. This gives the protein CASSLAGAEGYTF.

The chain links TRBV25-1 to TRBJ1-1, with 7 bases identical to TRBD1. J gave up 5 bases and V 8 bases, and 8 bases lay outside the gene matches. Germline CDR1 reads MGHDK; CDR2 reads SYGVNS. This CDR3 region has 13 residues. DNA of the CDR3: TGTGCCAGCGGGGAGGGACAGCAGACTGAAGCTTTCTTT. It translates to CASGEGQQTEAFF.

The chain joins TRBV7-6 to TRBJ1-1; D remains unclear. The CDR3 is 13 amino acids. The ends were cut back, 5 bases at V and 0 bases at J, with 7 bases in the middle. The germline V gene encodes CDR1 SGHVS and CDR2 FNYEAQ. The CDR3 protein is CASSPRLNTEAFF. The CDR3 nucleotides are TGTGCCAGCAGCCCGAGGCTGAACACTGAAGCTTTCTTT.

This chain joins TRBV2 and TRBJ2-4; 9 bases agree with TRBD1. The CDR3 length is 13 residues. Per germline, CDR1 SNHLY and CDR2 FYNNEI. V shed 4 bases, J shed 6 bases, and the junction held 1 base outside the gene matches. The CDR3 region is CASSATGGNIQYF. CDR3 sequence (DNA): TGTGCCAGCAGTGCGACAGGGGGAAACATTCAGTACTTC.

This clone was seen a handful of times. The J gene is TRBJ2-7, the V gene TRBV10-3, with D tentatively TRBD1 (5 bases). V lost 4 bases to trimming and J lost 5 bases, with 12 bases between them. The CDR3 consists of 13 residues. Germline CDR1 ENHRY, CDR2 SYGVKD. The CDR3 coding sequence is TGTGCCATCAGTGGAACAGGTTCGGACGAGCAGTACTTC. Amino acid sequence: CAISGTGSDEQYF.

The chain employs TRBV4-3 and TRBJ2-3; D not certain. Trimming took off 0 bases at V and 2 bases at J, with 9 bases between the two ends. Per the germline V gene, CDR1 is LGHNA and CDR2 is YSLEER. The CDR3 sequence is 15 residues long. For the CDR3, the DNA is TGCGCCAGCAGCCAAGAGGTGACCCACACAGATACGCAGTATTTT. Protein product: CASSQEVTHTDTQYF.

This chain connects TRBV19 to TRBJ2-7; the match to TRBD1 covers 9 bases. The germline V gene has CDR1 LNHDA and CDR2 SQIVND (reference sequence). There are 17 residues in the CDR3. V trimming: 6 bases; J trimming: 4 bases; junction bases outside the gene matches: 16. Written as DNA, the CDR3 is TGTGCCAGTAGCACCAACCATCAGACAGGGGGATTGTACGAGCAGTACTTC. It translates to CASSTNHQTGGLYEQYF.

The V gene is TRBV5-1, the J gene TRBJ1-1; D unclear. Trimming took off 7 bases at V and 1 base at J, with 14 bases between the two ends. Germline V gives CDR1 SGHRS, CDR2 YFSETQ. The CDR3 is made up of 14 amino acids. For the CDR3, the DNA is TGCGCCAGCCCCTCATCGACCCCGAACACTGAAGCTTTCTTT. Amino acids: CASPSSTPNTEAFF.

CDR3 bases: TGTGCCAGCAGCTTAGATCGAGCAAGGAGCTCCTACAATGAGCAGTTCTTC. Translated: CASSLDRARSSYNEQFF. The chain has TRBV11-3 and TRBJ2-1; D remains ambiguous. This CDR3 region has 17 residues. In germline, CDR1 is SGHNT, CDR2 YENEEA. The V gene lost 0 bases and the J gene lost 0 bases, with 12 bases spanning the gap.